These 15 T cell receptor beta chains share one sample of origin, sequenced in a study of cytomegalovirus exposure and HLA in healthy donors. The PCR employed 60 Vbeta primers together with 13 Jbeta primers. The repertoire was sequenced with immunoSEQ multiplex PCR; TCRdb's copy has only in-frame clones and lacks some. The sample has around 45,000 clones, around 56% seen once. Sequencing was performed on PBMCs. These receptors were taken from a man aged 55 to 70 in good health and CMV-seronegative.

This clone turned up a few times. The chain joins TRBV14 to TRBJ1-2, with D possibly being TRBD1 (5 bases). Looked up from germline, CDR1 is SGHDN and CDR2 is FVKESK. V lost 0 bases to trimming and J lost 4 bases, with 18 bases between them. The CDR3 is made up of 17 amino acids. The CDR3 spells CASSQDRAGREVYGYTF. CDR3 bases: TGTGCCAGCAGCCAAGATAGGGCCGGCAGGGAGGTCTATGGCTACACCTTC.

This sequence joins TRBV10-1 and TRBJ2-5; 8 nucleotides line up with TRBD1. The J segment lost 5 bases and the V segment lost 9 bases, leaving 8 bases of the junction unmatched. CDR1 and CDR2 (germline): WNHNN, SYGVQD (reference sequence). The CDR3 consists of 13 residues. DNA for the CDR3: TGCGCCAGTGGGAGGACAGGGAGCGAGACCCAGTACTTC. Its translation: CASGRTGSETQYF.

The chain carries TRBV6-1 and TRBJ1-4; a possible D gene is TRBD1 (6 bases). This CDR3 has 15 amino acids. V lost 6 bases and J 3 bases, leaving 14 bases between the germline ends. The germline CDR1 and CDR2 sequences are MNHNS and SASEGT. The CDR3: CASRSLGGPNEKLFF. The CDR3 nucleotides are TGTGCCAGCAGAAGCCTGGGGGGGCCTAATGAAAAACTGTTTTTT.

This clone was seen a handful of times. The J gene is TRBJ2-2, the V gene TRBV30; weak D call: TRBD1 (5 bases). Germline CDR1 reads GTSNPN; CDR2 reads SVGIG (reference sequence). V lost 3 bases and J 4 bases, leaving 6 bases between the germline ends. The CDR3 runs 12 residues. CDR3 residues: CAWSRATGELFF. CDR3 coding DNA: TGTGCCTGGAGCAGGGCCACCGGGGAGCTGTTTTTT.

This sequence joins TRBV7-8 and TRBJ1-2, with D perhaps TRBD1 (6 bases). The V end was cut by 5 bases, the J end by 3 bases, with 10 bases between. CDR1 is SGHVS, CDR2 FQNEAQ, per germline. CDR3 length: 13 residues. The DNA of the CDR3 is TGTGCCAGCAGCCTGGACAGAGACTATGGCTACACCTTC. It specifies CASSLDRDYGYTF.

This clone came up a few times. The genes are TRBV7-2 and TRBJ1-1; D not certain. Germline V CDR1 and CDR2: SGHTA, FQGNSA. CDR3 size: 13 residues. V lost 2 bases, J lost 7 bases, and 11 bases lay in between. The CDR3 loop is CASSLFEGLEAFF. CDR3 in DNA: TGTGCCAGCAGCTTATTTGAGGGCCTTGAAGCTTTCTTT.

This clone has only a few counts. The CDR3 nucleotides read TGTGCCAGCAGCTTGGACAGGGCCACTGAAGCTTTCTTT. As protein: CASSLDRATEAFF. The rearrangement joins TRBV7-3 to TRBJ1-1; 8 bases line up with TRBD1. Germline trimming cut 3 bases from V and 4 bases from J; bases unmatched to any gene: 1. The CDR3 runs to 13 residues. Germline V gene data show CDR1 as SGHTA and CDR2 as FQGTGA.

The rearrangement uses TRBV6-1 and TRBJ2-7; D gene unclear. The CDR3 length is 14 residues. Per germline, CDR1 MNHNS and CDR2 SASEGT. Trimming stripped 4 bases from V and 4 bases from J, with 14 bases between. CDR3 DNA: TGTGCCAGCAGTGCCCTAGACCCGAGTTACGAGCAGTACTTC. Encoded protein: CASSALDPSYEQYF.

This sequence joins TRBV4-3 and TRBJ2-2; D is unresolved. Trimming pared 0 bases from V and 0 bases from J, leaving 8 bases between. The CDR3 spans 16 residues. The germline CDR1 and CDR2 sequences are LGHNA and YSLEER. The chain's CDR3 is CASSQDLESNTGELFF. The CDR3 coding sequence is TGCGCCAGCAGCCAAGATCTCGAGTCGAACACCGGGGAGCTGTTTTTT.

V and J are TRBV11-2 and TRBJ1-2; the D is unclear. V lost 4 bases to trimming and J lost 5 bases, with 8 bases between them. This CDR3 is built from 12 residues. Looked up from germline, CDR1 is SGHAT and CDR2 is FQNNGV. CDR3 sequence: CASSSGEYGYTF. The CDR3 DNA reads TGTGCCAGCAGCTCCGGGGAATATGGCTACACCTTC.

The CDR3 here is CASSLNSRGNEQFF. The DNA of the CDR3 is TGCGCCAGCAGCTTGAATAGCAGGGGCAATGAGCAGTTCTTC. The chain has TRBV5-1 and TRBJ2-1; perhaps TRBD1 as D (6 bases). CDR1 and CDR2 from the germline V gene are SGHRS and YFSETQ. Trimming left V 1 base short and J 6 bases short, with 11 bases between. The CDR3 loop spans 14 amino acids.

The chain has TRBV7-2 and TRBJ1-1; 9 bases map to TRBD1. The CDR3 is 16 residues long. CDR1 and CDR2 (germline): SGHTA, FQGNSA. With 2 bases clipped from V and 5 bases from J, the junction kept 9 bases outside the gene matches. CDR3 sequence reads: CASSLRYGTGRTEAFF. The CDR3 coding sequence is TGTGCCAGCAGCTTAAGATACGGGACAGGGAGGACTGAAGCTTTCTTT.

The chain recombines TRBV2 with TRBJ1-2; the match to TRBD1 covers 9 bases. The J segment lost 4 bases and the V segment lost 5 bases, leaving 11 bases of the junction unmatched. Germline V gene sequence: CDR1 SNHLY, CDR2 FYNNEI. The CDR3 has 16 amino acids. The CDR3 reads CASSITGQGYSYGYTF. The CDR3 DNA reads as TGTGCCAGCAGTATAACGGGACAGGGTTACAGCTATGGCTACACCTTC.

The CDR3 sequence: CASSEAPTGANVLTF. CDR3 nucleotides: TGTGCCAGCAGCGAAGCACCCACTGGGGCCAACGTCCTGACTTTC. The V and J genes are TRBV5-6 and TRBJ2-6; D not certain. CDR3 length equals 15 residues. The V and J ends lost 4 bases and 2 bases respectively, with 10 bases between them. CDR1 is SGHDT and CDR2 is YYEEEE in the germline V gene.

The J gene is TRBJ1-3, the V gene TRBV4-2, with 9 bases lining up with TRBD1. V trimming: 4 bases; J trimming: 1 base; junction bases outside the gene matches: 5. Per the germline V gene, CDR1 is LGHNA and CDR2 is YNFKEQ. This CDR3 is built from 16 residues. The CDR3 loop is CASSPYGQGSGNTIYF. As DNA, the CDR3 is TGTGCCAGCAGCCCCTACGGACAGGGGTCTGGAAACACCATATATTTT.